One sample yielded the 23 T cell receptor beta chains listed below, sequenced in a study of molecular identifiers for immune sequencing clone quantification. TCRdb analysed the PCR reads with MiXCR anew, one entry per CDR3 protein. The sample yields tens of thousands of distinct CDR3 sequences, approximately 18% seen once. Sequenced input: naive CD8+ T cells from blood, with Jurkat cell RNA spiked in. Subset here: FACS-sorted CD8+CD4-CCR7+CD45RA+ naive T cells. The receptors originated from a human donor in good health. Some libraries in this study had Jurkat cell RNA spiked in.

This clonotype was observed many times. The J gene is TRBJ1-4, the V gene TRBV7-9, with D unresolved. Trimming stripped 1 base from V and 7 bases from J, with 19 bases between. Germline values: CDR1 SEHNR, CDR2 FQNEAQ (reference sequence). This CDR3 is 17 amino acids long. The DNA for the CDR3 is TGTGCCAGCAGCTTAGAAGGCCGGGCCTTAGGTGTTGAAAAACTGTTTTTT. Amino acids: CASSLEGRALGVEKLFF.

This clonotype was detected ten times or more. The V and J genes are TRBV7-2 and TRBJ2-2, with D tentatively TRBD2 (6 bases). The CDR3 consists of 17 residues. Germline CDR1 SGHTA, CDR2 FQGNSA. V was trimmed by 2 bases and J by 5 bases, leaving 18 bases between them. This chain's CDR3 is CASSLRVGGVSTGELFF. CDR3 nucleotides: TGTGCCAGCAGCTTACGCGTCGGGGGAGTTTCAACCGGGGAGCTGTTTTTT.

V usage is TRBV4-1 and J usage is TRBJ2-1; the match to TRBD2 covers 10 bases. This CDR3 is 17 amino acids long. Germline CDR1 reads MGHRA; CDR2 reads YSYEKL. V lost 2 bases and J lost 5; bases outside the gene matches: 9. CDR3 in DNA: TGCGCCAGCAGCCAACCTCAACTAGGACTAGCGGACAATGAGCAGTTCTTC. Encoded protein: CASSQPQLGLADNEQFF.

This clonotype was found many times. The gene calls are TRBV4-1 and TRBJ2-4; weak D call: TRBD1 (6 bases). V was cut by 2 bases and J by 8 bases, with 13 bases left in between. CDR3 length equals 14 residues. Germline CDR1 MGHRA, CDR2 YSYEKL. The CDR3 loop reads CASSQLGANDIQYF. DNA of the CDR3: TGCGCCAGCAGCCAACTGGGGGCAAATGACATTCAGTACTTC.

Points on this clonotype: The CDR3 does not end in the conserved phenylalanine or tryptophan, so this is likely a read error. The chain joins TRBV6-5 to TRBJ2-1; D remains unclear. Germline V gene lookup returns CDR1 MNHEY and CDR2 SVGAGI. The CDR3 is made up of 12 amino acids. V was trimmed by 2 bases and J by 6 bases, leaving 5 bases between them. The CDR3 DNA reads TGTGCCAGCAGTTACAATGGCAATGAGCAGTTCTCC. Its translation: CASSYNGNEQFS.

This clonotype was counted at least ten times. This chain joins TRBV28 and TRBJ2-5; unclear D gene. This CDR3 spans 13 amino acids. Germline V gene sequence: CDR1 MDHEN, CDR2 SYDVKM. V was cut by 0 bases and J by 0 bases, with 2 bases left in between. The CDR3 loop is CASSLWDQETQYF. The DNA of the CDR3 is TGTGCCAGCAGTTTATGGGACCAAGAGACCCAGTACTTC.

This clonotype has a count of ten or more. J is TRBJ2-3 and V is TRBV20-1; TRBD2 agrees at 10 bases. In germline, CDR1 is DFQATT, CDR2 SNEGSKA (reference sequence). Germline trimming cut 1 base from V and 4 bases from J; bases unmatched to any gene: 11. This CDR3 spans 17 amino acids. DNA for the CDR3: TGCAGTGCTAGAGGGGTAGCGGGAGGTGGTGTGGCAGATACGCAGTATTTT. Protein: CSARGVAGGGVADTQYF.

The genes are TRBV2 and TRBJ2-3; a weak D match, TRBD1 (6 bases). CDR1 is SNHLY and CDR2 is FYNNEI in the germline V gene. Trimming removed 1 base at V and 0 bases at J, with 8 bases between. The CDR3 extends over 15 amino acids. The CDR3 nucleotides read TGTGCCAGCAGTGAAGGGACAGACAGCACAGATACGCAGTATTTT. This translates into CASSEGTDSTDTQYF.

In its sample, this clonotype was seen many times. J is TRBJ2-7 and V is TRBV14; D possibly corresponds to TRBD1 (6 bases). This CDR3 has 13 amino acids. Trimming took off 3 bases at V and 4 bases at J, with 10 bases between the two ends. Germline-derived CDR1 and CDR2 are SGHDN and FVKESK. The CDR3: CASSHIGQYEQYF. In nucleotides, the CDR3 is TGTGCCAGCAGCCATATAGGACAGTACGAGCAGTACTTC.

V is TRBV5-1 and J is TRBJ2-7; D remains ambiguous. V was pared by 7 bases and J by 2 bases, with 19 bases between. This CDR3 has 15 amino acids. Germline CDR1 is SGHRS and CDR2 is YFSETQ. CDR3 sequence: CASGRGVGEAYEQYF. The CDR3 coding sequence is TGCGCCAGCGGACGAGGTGTAGGAGAAGCCTACGAGCAGTACTTC.

A word on this clonotype: With a much larger clone just one base away, this may be a read error. The chain couples TRBV27 to TRBJ1-4; D possibly corresponds to TRBD1 (5 bases). The germline CDR1 and CDR2 sequences are MNHEY and SMNVEV (reference sequence). This CDR3 comprises 12 residues. Here the CDR3 reads CASSLFGGELLF. The CDR3 DNA sequence: TGTGCCAGCAGTTTATTCGGGGGAGAACTGCTTTTT.

A few counts support this clonotype. The V gene is TRBV28, the J gene TRBJ1-3, with TRBD1 matching over 8 bases. The V segment lost 1 base and the J segment 0 bases; nucleotides outside the gene matches: 2. The CDR3 sequence is 16 residues long. CDR1 and CDR2 from the germline V gene are MDHEN and SYDVKM. This CDR3 is CASSLYTGGSGNTIYF. DNA of the CDR3: TGTGCCAGCAGTTTATATACAGGGGGCTCTGGAAACACCATATATTTT.

This clonotype was observed many times. The V and J genes are TRBV14 and TRBJ2-7; D is possibly TRBD1 (5 bases). V lost 2 bases and J 6 bases, leaving 14 bases between the germline ends. The CDR3 covers 14 residues. Germline assignment: CDR1 SGHDN and CDR2 FVKESK. CDR3 in DNA: TGTGCCAGCAGCCAACGTAAGGGGCCGGCCGAGCAGTACTTC. It specifies CASSQRKGPAEQYF.

This clonotype has a count of ten or more. The chain carries TRBV5-1 and TRBJ2-7; D is uncertain. CDR1 is SGHRS, CDR2 YFSETQ, per germline. V lost 2 bases and J 2 bases, leaving 8 bases between the germline ends. This CDR3 is built from 13 residues. The CDR3 here is CASSFDGAYEQYF. CDR3 nucleotides: TGCGCCAGCAGCTTTGACGGTGCCTACGAGCAGTACTTC.

This clonotype was counted ten times or more. The chain employs TRBV7-9 and TRBJ2-2; TRBD1 agrees at 9 bases. The trim removed 2 bases at V and 6 bases at J, leaving 4 bases unmatched. CDR1 is SEHNR, CDR2 FQNEAQ, per germline (reference sequence). This CDR3 region has 15 residues. CDR3 nucleotide sequence: TGTGCCAGCAGCTTACCTGGACAGGGGCCCGGGGAGCTGTTTTTT. It translates to CASSLPGQGPGELFF.

Regarding this clonotype: A much larger clone lies a single base off, so this may be a read error. The CDR3 DNA follows: TGTGCCAGCAGCTTAGGGGGGTTCGGAGATACGCAGCATTTT. This codes for CASSLGGFGDTQHF. The chain has TRBV7-9 and TRBJ2-3, with D possibly matching TRBD1 (5 bases). The better agreement between TRBJ1-5 and the DNA end casts doubt on the J call. CDR3 length: 14 amino acids. Looked up from germline, CDR1 is SEHNR and CDR2 is FQNEAQ (reference sequence).

The rearrangement joins TRBV2 to TRBJ2-1; tentative D call: TRBD2 (6 bases). The CDR3 totals 16 residues. The germline CDR1 and CDR2 sequences are SNHLY and FYNNEI. The V gene lost 0 bases and the J gene lost 0 bases, with 9 bases spanning the gap. CDR3: CASSEAYGGSYNEQFF. CDR3 bases: TGTGCCAGCAGTGAAGCCTACGGGGGCTCCTACAATGAGCAGTTCTTC.

Worth noting for this clonotype: One junction end does not reproduce the germline sequence, and a read error may be involved. The chain couples TRBV5-6 to TRBJ1-1, with D uncertain. The length of the CDR3 is 13 residues. Germline assignment: CDR1 SGHDT and CDR2 YYEEEE. CDR3 in DNA: TGTGCCAGCAGCCCCGAGAGTTCCACTAAAGCTTTCTTT. Its translation: CASSPESSTKAFF.

In this sample, this clonotype turned up many times. The rearrangement links TRBV4-1 to TRBJ2-2, with TRBD2 identical over 16 bases. Germline V gene data show CDR1 as MGHRA and CDR2 as YSYEKL. The V gene end was trimmed by 4 bases and the J gene end by 7 bases; junction bases not matched to a gene: 9. This CDR3 region has 18 residues. CDR3 in DNA: TGCGCCAGCAGCCCAACGGGACTAGCGGGAGGGCAGGGCGGGGAGCTGTTTTTT. Protein: CASSPTGLAGGQGGELFF.

This clonotype was observed many times. The CDR3 reads CASSVVLDTGELFF. The CDR3, as DNA: TGTGCCAGCAGCGTAGTGTTGGATACCGGGGAGCTGTTTTTT. V usage is TRBV9 and J usage is TRBJ2-2; D call uncertain. This CDR3 has 14 amino acids. The germline CDR1 and CDR2 sequences are SGDLS and YYNGEE. V shed 0 bases and J shed 5 bases, with 8 bases lying between them. The full variable domain, rest sourced from reference TRBV9 and TRBJ2-2, is DSGVTQTPKHLITATGQRVTLRCSPRSGDLSVYWYQQSLDQGLQFLIQYYNGEERAKGNILERFSAQQFPDLHSELNLSSLELGDSALYFCASSVVLDTGELFFGEGSRLTVL.

This sequence joins TRBV4-2 and TRBJ2-1; D is uncertain. Germline values: CDR1 LGHNA, CDR2 YNFKEQ. V lost 3 bases, J lost 4 bases, and 10 bases lay in between. The CDR3 runs to 14 residues. The CDR3 DNA reads as TGTGCCAGCAGCCATGAGTTACCTTACAATGAGCAGTTCTTC. Its protein is CASSHELPYNEQFF.

As regards this clonotype: One base away lies a much larger clone, so this may be a sequencing read error. The J gene is TRBJ2-1, the V gene TRBV6-1; TRBD2 is a possible D gene (6 bases). V was shortened by 5 bases and J by 2 bases, with 13 bases between the two germline ends. The V gene's germline CDR1 is MNHNS and CDR2 SASEGT. CDR3 length: 15 residues. The CDR3 DNA is TGTGCCAGCAGTTTACGACTAGAGCCCTACAATGAGCAGTTCTTC. Amino acid sequence: CASSLRLEPYNEQFF.

This clonotype was seen many times. V is TRBV15 and J is TRBJ1-1; unclear D gene. CDR3 length: 11 amino acids. The V and J ends lost 5 bases and 3 bases respectively, with 4 bases between them. From germline, CDR1 is LNHNV and CDR2 YYDKDF (reference sequence). The CDR3 region is CATSVHTEAFF. The CDR3 bases are TGTGCCACCAGCGTGCACACTGAAGCTTTCTTT.